The following is a TCR beta chain sequence with its context. Its matching antigen is unknown. The record originates from a study of beta chain features in type 1 diabetes. About the study: Examination spanned approximately 110 million sorted cells from all samples. The study's findings and limits: Any role of HLA type in TCRB rearrangement remained unresolved here.

All of the isolated RNA was reverse transcribed, so expressed TCRB transcripts were sequenced. Sequencing of naive, central memory and regulatory T cell samples gave an average of around 3.5 million reads. Generated by immunoSEQ multiplex PCR, the TCRdb table keeps only in-frame clones and is missing some. The sample includes 250,000 to 350,000 clones, 9.5% to 11% of them seen just once. Donors underwent one heparinised blood draw, around 100 mL on average. The CDR3 runs to 15 residues. This TCR derives from a woman aged 30 to 39 in good health. Sequenced material: naive CD4+ T cells from blood. This chain links TRBV21-1 with TRBJ2-5; the listed D gene, TRBD2, was not tested against the DNA. TRBV21-1 is described as a pseudogene. The CDR3 reads CASSRPGLGGETQYF. The CDR3 coding sequence is TGTGCCAGCAGCAGGCCGGGACTAGGGGGAGAGACCCAGTACTTC.